This record concerns one T cell receptor (beta chain) sequence. Its specificity is unknown. This may be a read error: a much more frequent sequence differs by one nucleotide. This sample stems from a study of CD8+CD57+ T cells in acquired aplastic anemia. Looking at the study overall: The sorted CD4+ and CD8+ cells yielded an average roughly 3 ug of DNA. Mean read depth for CD4+ cells from healthy donors was some 11 million. General study findings and limits: Patients and controls were not found to differ significantly in CD8+ Simpson's diversity.

TCR beta VDJ and CDR3 were profiled, and genomic DNA was the template. TCRdb reanalysed the reads using MiXCR and keeps one entry per CDR3 protein. The profile shows some 220,000 distinct CDR3 sequences, 34% of them singletons. The CDR3 extends over 14 amino acids. The sequence derives from a human donor in good health, serving as a control. V gene TRBV12-3 or TRBV12-4 combines with J gene TRBJ2-7; D gene unclear. The J call may not be correct, given that the DNA end is closer to TRBJ2-5. Source material: sorted CD4+, CD8+, or CD8+CD57+ T cells (not recorded which) from PBMCs. The DNA for the CDR3 is TGTGCCAGCAGTGTAGGCTGGTACCAAGAGACCCAGTACTTC. This sequence encodes CASSVGWYQETQYF.